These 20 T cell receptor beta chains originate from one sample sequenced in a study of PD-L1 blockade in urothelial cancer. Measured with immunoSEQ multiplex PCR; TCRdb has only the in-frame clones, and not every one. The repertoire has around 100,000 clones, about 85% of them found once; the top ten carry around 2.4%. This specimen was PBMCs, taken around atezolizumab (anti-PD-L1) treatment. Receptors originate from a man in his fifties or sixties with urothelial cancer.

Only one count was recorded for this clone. CDR3 sequence (DNA): TGTGCCAGCAAGAGAGACCGGGGCAATCAGCCCCAGCATTTT. Its protein product is CASKRDRGNQPQHF. The chain carries TRBV19 and TRBJ1-5; D not resolved. CDR1 is LNHDA and CDR2 is SQIVND in the germline V gene (reference sequence). The CDR3 extends over 14 amino acids. Trimming removed 9 bases from V and 2 bases from J, with 14 bases in between.

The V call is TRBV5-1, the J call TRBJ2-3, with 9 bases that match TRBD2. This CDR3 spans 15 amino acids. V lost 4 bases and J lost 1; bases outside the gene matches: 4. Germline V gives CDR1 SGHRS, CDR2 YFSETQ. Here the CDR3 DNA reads TGCGCCAGCAGCATTCGACTAGCGGGCACAGATACGCAGTATTTT. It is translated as CASSIRLAGTDTQYF.

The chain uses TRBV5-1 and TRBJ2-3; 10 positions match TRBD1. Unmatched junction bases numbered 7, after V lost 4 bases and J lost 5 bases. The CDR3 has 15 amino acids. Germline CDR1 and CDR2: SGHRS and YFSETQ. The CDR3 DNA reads TGCGCCAGCAGCATCTCCGGGACAGGGGTAGATACGCAGTATTTT. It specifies CASSISGTGVDTQYF.

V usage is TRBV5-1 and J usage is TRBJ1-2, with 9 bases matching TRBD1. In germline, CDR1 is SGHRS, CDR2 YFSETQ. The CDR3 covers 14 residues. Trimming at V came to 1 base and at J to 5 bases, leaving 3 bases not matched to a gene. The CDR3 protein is CASSLRQGDYGYTF. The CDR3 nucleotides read TGCGCCAGCAGCTTGAGACAGGGGGATTATGGCTACACCTTC.

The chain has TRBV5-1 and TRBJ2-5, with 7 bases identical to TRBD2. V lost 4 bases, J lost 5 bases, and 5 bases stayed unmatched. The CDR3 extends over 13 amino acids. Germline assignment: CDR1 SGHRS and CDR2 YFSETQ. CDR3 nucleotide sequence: TGCGCCAGCAGCAGCGGGGACGGGGAGACCCAGTACTTC. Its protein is CASSSGDGETQYF.

Written as DNA, the CDR3 is TGTGCCAGCTCACCACCGTGGACAGGGGCAACTAATGAAAAACTGTTTTTT. This encodes CASSPPWTGATNEKLFF. This chain connects TRBV18 to TRBJ1-4; the match to TRBD1 covers 9 bases. V dropped 0 bases and J dropped 0; count of bases not matched to a gene: 2. The CDR3 consists of 17 residues. Per germline, CDR1 KGHSH and CDR2 LQKENI.

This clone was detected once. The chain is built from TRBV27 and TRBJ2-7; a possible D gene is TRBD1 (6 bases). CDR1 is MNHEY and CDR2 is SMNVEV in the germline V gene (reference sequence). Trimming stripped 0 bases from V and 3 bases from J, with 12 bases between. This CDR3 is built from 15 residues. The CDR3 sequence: CASSLSRDTNYEQYF. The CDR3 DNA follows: TGTGCCAGCAGTTTATCGAGGGACACCAACTACGAGCAGTACTTC.

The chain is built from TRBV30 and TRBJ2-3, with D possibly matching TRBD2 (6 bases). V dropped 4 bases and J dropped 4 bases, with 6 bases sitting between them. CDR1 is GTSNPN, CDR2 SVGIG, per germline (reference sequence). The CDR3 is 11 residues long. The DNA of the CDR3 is TGTGCCTGGACTAGCGCAGATACGCAGTATTTT. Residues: CAWTSADTQYF.

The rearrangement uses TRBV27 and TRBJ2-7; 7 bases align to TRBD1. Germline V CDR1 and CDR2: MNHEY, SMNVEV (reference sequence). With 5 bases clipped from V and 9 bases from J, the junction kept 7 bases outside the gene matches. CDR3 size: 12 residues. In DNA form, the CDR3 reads TGTGCCAGCAGTCTCCCGACAGGGCGGCAGTACTTC. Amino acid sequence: CASSLPTGRQYF.

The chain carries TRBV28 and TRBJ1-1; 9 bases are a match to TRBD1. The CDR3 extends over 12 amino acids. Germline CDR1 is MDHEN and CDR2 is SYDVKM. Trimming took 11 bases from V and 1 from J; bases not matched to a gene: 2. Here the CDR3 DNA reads TGTGCCGGACAGGGGCGGAACACTGAAGCTTTCTTT. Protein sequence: CAGQGRNTEAFF. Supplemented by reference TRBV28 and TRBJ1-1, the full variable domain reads DVKVTQSSRYLVKRTGEKVFLECVQDMDHENMFWYRQDPGLGLRLIYFSYDVKMKEKGDIPEGYSVSREKKERFSLILESASTNQTSMYLCAGQGRNTEAFFGQGTRLTVV.

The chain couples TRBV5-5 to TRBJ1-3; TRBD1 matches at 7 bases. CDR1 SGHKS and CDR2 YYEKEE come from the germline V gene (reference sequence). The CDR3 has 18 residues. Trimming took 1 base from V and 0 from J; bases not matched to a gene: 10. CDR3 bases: TGTGCCAGCAGCTTGAGACGGACCTGGGACAGCTCTGGAAACACCATATATTTT. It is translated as CASSLRRTWDSSGNTIYF.

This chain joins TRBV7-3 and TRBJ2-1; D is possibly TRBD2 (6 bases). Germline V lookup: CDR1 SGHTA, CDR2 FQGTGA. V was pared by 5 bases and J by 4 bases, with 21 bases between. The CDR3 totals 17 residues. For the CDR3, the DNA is TGTGCCAGCAGCCCAATGAGGGGACTGGGCAAATACAATGAGCAGTTCTTC. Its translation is CASSPMRGLGKYNEQFF.

CDR3 loop: CASSVEDLANEKLFF. The CDR3, as DNA: TGTGCCAGCAGTGTCGAGGATTTGGCTAATGAAAAACTGTTTTTT. The V and J genes are TRBV2 and TRBJ1-4; no firm D call. V was pared by 4 bases and J by 3 bases, with 12 bases between. Germline V gene sequence: CDR1 SNHLY, CDR2 FYNNEI. The length of the CDR3 is 15 residues.

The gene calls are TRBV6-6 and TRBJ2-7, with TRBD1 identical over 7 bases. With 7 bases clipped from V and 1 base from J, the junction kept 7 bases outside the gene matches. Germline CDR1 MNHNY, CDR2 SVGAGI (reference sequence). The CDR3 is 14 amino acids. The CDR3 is CASTKGGSSYEQYF. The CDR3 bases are TGTGCCAGCACTAAAGGGGGCAGTTCCTACGAGCAGTACTTC.

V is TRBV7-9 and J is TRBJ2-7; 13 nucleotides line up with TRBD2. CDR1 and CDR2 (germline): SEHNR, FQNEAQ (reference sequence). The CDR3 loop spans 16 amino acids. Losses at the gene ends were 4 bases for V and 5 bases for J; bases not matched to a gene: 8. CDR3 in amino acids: CASSSLRTSGSDEQYF. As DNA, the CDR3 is TGTGCCAGCAGCTCACTCCGGACTAGCGGGAGCGACGAGCAGTACTTC.

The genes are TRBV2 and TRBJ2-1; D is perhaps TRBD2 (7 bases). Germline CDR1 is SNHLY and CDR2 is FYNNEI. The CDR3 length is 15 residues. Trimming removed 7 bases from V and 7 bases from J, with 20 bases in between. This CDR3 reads CASTLVGGRANEQFF. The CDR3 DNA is TGTGCCAGCACCCTAGTAGGGGGGAGGGCGAATGAGCAGTTCTTC.

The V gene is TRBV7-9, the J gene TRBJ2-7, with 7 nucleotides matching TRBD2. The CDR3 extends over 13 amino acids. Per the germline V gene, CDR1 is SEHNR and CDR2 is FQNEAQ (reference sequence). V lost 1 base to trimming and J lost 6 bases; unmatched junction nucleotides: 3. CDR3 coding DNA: TGTGCCAGCAGCTTAGGCGGGAGCTCCGAGCAGTACTTC. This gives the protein CASSLGGSSEQYF.

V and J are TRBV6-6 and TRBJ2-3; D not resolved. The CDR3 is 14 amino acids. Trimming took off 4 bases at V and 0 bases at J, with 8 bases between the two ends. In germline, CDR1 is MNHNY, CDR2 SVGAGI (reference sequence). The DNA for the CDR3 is TGTGCCAGCAGTTTCTTCACTAGCACAGATACGCAGTATTTT. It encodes CASSFFTSTDTQYF.

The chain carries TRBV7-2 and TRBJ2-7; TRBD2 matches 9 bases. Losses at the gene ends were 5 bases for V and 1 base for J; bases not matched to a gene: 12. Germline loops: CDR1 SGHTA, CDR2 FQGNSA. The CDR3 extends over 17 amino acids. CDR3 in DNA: TGTGCCAGCAGCCCCCGCCCGGCGGGAGGGGGGTCCTACGAGCAGTACTTC. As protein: CASSPRPAGGGSYEQYF.

This CDR3 is CASTEGLAGGNEQFF. DNA for the CDR3: TGTGCCAGCACCGAGGGACTAGCGGGAGGAAATGAGCAGTTCTTC. The V and J genes are TRBV28 and TRBJ2-1; 15 bases match TRBD2. Germline V gene sequence: CDR1 MDHEN, CDR2 SYDVKM. CDR3 length equals 15 residues. Trimming at V came to 7 bases and at J to 7 bases, leaving 5 bases not matched to a gene.